What follows are 27 T cell receptor beta chains derived from one specimen sequenced in a study of beta chain features in type 1 diabetes. Study-wide results and limits: There was a moderate but significant shortening of TCRB CDR3s in all four CD4+ subsets of Type 1 diabetes patients.

The entirety of the isolated RNA underwent reverse transcription, so expressed TCRB transcripts were sequenced. The protocol was immunoSEQ multiplex PCR, while the TCRdb copy is restricted to in-frame clones and leaves out a portion. This sample has fewer than 400,000 clones, with approximately 9.9% found just once. Antigens of these TCRs are unknown. Sequenced sample: central memory CD4+ T cells from blood. The receptors come from a man aged 30 to 45 with type 1 diabetes.

Ten or more counts support this clone. The chain uses TRBV9 and TRBJ2-1; D not certain. Germline loops: CDR1 SGDLS, CDR2 YYNGEE. V gave up 0 bases and J gave up 2 bases, with 9 bases separating them. There are 15 residues in the CDR3. CDR3 in DNA: TGTGCCAGCAGCGTAGCGGGCCTCACCTACAATGAGCAGTTCTTC. This gives the protein CASSVAGLTYNEQFF.

V and J are TRBV5-1 and TRBJ2-5; tentative D call: TRBD2 (5 bases). V gave up 4 bases and J gave up 10 bases, with 17 bases separating them. This CDR3 is built from 13 residues. Germline CDR1 SGHRS, CDR2 YFSETQ. CDR3 amino acids: CASSIAGGRDQYF. The CDR3 DNA reads TGCGCCAGCAGCATAGCAGGAGGAAGAGACCAGTACTTC.

This chain links TRBV5-1 with TRBJ2-2, with a tentative D call TRBD2 (6 bases). The CDR3 is 16 amino acids. Germline V gene data show CDR1 as SGHRS and CDR2 as YFSETQ. V was cut by 3 bases and J by 0 bases, with 12 bases left in between. This CDR3 reads CASSWGLAANTGELFF. In nucleotides, the CDR3 is TGCGCCAGCAGCTGGGGACTGGCCGCGAACACCGGGGAGCTGTTTTTT.

This clone was counted between two and nine times. This chain joins TRBV10-3 and TRBJ1-1, with D hard to call. Trimming took 3 bases from V and 1 from J, leaving 9 bases between them. CDR1 ENHRY and CDR2 SYGVKD come from the germline V gene. CDR3 length: 14 amino acids. CDR3: CAISEPPENTEAFF. Here the CDR3 DNA reads TGTGCCATCAGTGAACCTCCCGAGAACACTGAAGCTTTCTTT.

The CDR3: CASSSETGAGANVLTF. DNA of the CDR3: TGTGCCAGCAGTTCAGAAACAGGGGCCGGGGCCAACGTCCTGACTTTC. V usage is TRBV27 and J usage is TRBJ2-6; 7 positions agree with TRBD1. CDR1 is MNHEY, CDR2 SMNVEV, per germline (reference sequence). With 4 bases clipped from V and 4 bases from J, the junction kept 7 bases outside the gene matches. This CDR3 comprises 16 residues.

The V and J genes are TRBV6-6 and TRBJ1-5, with a tentative D call TRBD1 (6 bases). V was cut by 0 bases and J by 7 bases, with 16 bases left in between. In germline, CDR1 is MNHNY, CDR2 SVGAGI (reference sequence). The CDR3 has 16 amino acids. CDR3 in DNA: TGTGCCAGCAGTTACTCGAAACCAGGGGCAAGGCAGCCCCAGCATTTT. As protein: CASSYSKPGARQPQHF.

The chain links TRBV7-4 to TRBJ2-5; D call uncertain. CDR1 and CDR2 from the germline V gene are SGHVT and SQSDAQ. The CDR3 length is 15 residues. The V end lost 5 bases, the J end lost 5 bases, and 18 bases lay between the germline ends. This CDR3 reads CASSLEQFGGETQYF. The CDR3 coding sequence is TGTGCCAGCAGCCTAGAACAGTTCGGTGGGGAGACCCAGTACTTC. Combining the CDR3 with reference TRBV7-4 and TRBJ2-5 gives the whole variable domain GAGVSQSPRYKVAKRGRDVALRCDSISGHVTLYWYRQTLGQGSEVLTYSQSDAQRDKSGRPSGRFSAERPERSVSTLKIQRTEQGDSAVYLCASSLEQFGGETQYFGPGTRLLVL.

This clone has a handful of counts. The gene calls are TRBV7-9 and TRBJ2-7, with 7 bases matching TRBD1. V lost 4 bases, J lost 6 bases, and 3 bases stayed unmatched. CDR3 length equals 12 residues. The germline V gene encodes CDR1 SEHNR and CDR2 FQNEAQ (reference sequence). The CDR3 spells CASSSTGIEQYF. CDR3 sequence (DNA): TGTGCCAGCAGCTCGACAGGGATCGAGCAGTACTTC. Together with reference TRBV7-9 and TRBJ2-7, the CDR3 gives the full variable domain: DTGVSQNPRHKITKRGQNVTFRCDPISEHNRLYWYRQTLGQGPEFLTYFQNEAQLEKSRLLSDRFSAERPKGSFSTLEIQRTEQGDSAMYLCASSSTGIEQYFGPGTRLTVT.

V is TRBV4-1 and J is TRBJ2-1; D possibly corresponds to TRBD2 (6 bases). Trimming pared 3 bases from V and 5 bases from J, leaving 11 bases between. The CDR3 loop spans 14 amino acids. The germline V gene encodes CDR1 MGHRA and CDR2 YSYEKL. Written as DNA, the CDR3 is TGCGCCAGCAGCCAGGGGTCTAGCGACAATGAGCAGTTCTTC. Translation: CASSQGSSDNEQFF.

V gene TRBV7-6 combines with J gene TRBJ1-2, with 8 bases fitting TRBD1. There are 15 residues in the CDR3. Germline lookup yields CDR1 SGHVS and CDR2 FNYEAQ. V lost 4 bases and J lost 4; bases outside the gene matches: 8. CDR3 region: CASSSLGTGAYGYTF. The CDR3 DNA follows: TGTGCCAGCAGCTCCTTAGGGACAGGAGCCTATGGCTACACCTTC.

The chain employs TRBV4-3 and TRBJ1-4, with TRBD1 matching over 7 bases. The CDR3 is 15 amino acids. Germline V gives CDR1 LGHNA, CDR2 YSLEER. Trimming cost V 6 bases and J 3 bases; bases outside gene matches: 7. As DNA, the CDR3 is TGCGCCAGCAGTCCGACCGGGACAGCTAATGAAAAACTGTTTTTT. Translated, it gives CASSPTGTANEKLFF.

The chain is built from TRBV29-1 and TRBJ1-3; D is perhaps TRBD1 (6 bases). In germline, CDR1 is SQVTM, CDR2 ANQGSEA. Trimming took 6 bases from V and 2 from J, leaving 14 bases between them. The CDR3 has 14 amino acids. CDR3 sequence: CSVAPQGTGNTIYF. The DNA of the CDR3 is TGCAGCGTCGCGCCACAGGGAACTGGAAACACCATATATTTT. Looking up the rest from reference TRBV29-1 and TRBJ1-3 gives the full variable domain: SAVISQKPSRDICQRGTSLTIQCQVDSQVTMMFWYRQQPGQSLTLIATANQGSEATYESGFVIDKFPISRPNLTFSTLTVSNMSPEDSSIYLCSVAPQGTGNTIYFGEGSWLTVV.

The J gene is TRBJ2-7, the V gene TRBV9; D is possibly TRBD1 or TRBD2 (5 bases each). Germline CDR1 and CDR2: SGDLS and YYNGEE. The CDR3 runs 14 residues. V lost 3 bases to trimming and J lost 2 bases, with 12 bases between them. CDR3 in DNA: TGTGCCAGCAGCGAGGGACCTATGGCCTACGAGCAGTACTTC. It translates to CASSEGPMAYEQYF.

This clone appeared many times. The CDR3 region has the DNA TGTGCCAGCAGCTTAACCGCTGGGCCCCAGCATTTT. Protein product: CASSLTAGPQHF. The rearrangement uses TRBV7-9 and TRBJ1-5; D is uncertain. Trimming stripped 2 bases from V and 9 bases from J, with 8 bases between. Germline loops: CDR1 SEHNR, CDR2 FQNEAQ (reference sequence). CDR3 size: 12 residues.

V is TRBV27 and J is TRBJ2-7; either TRBD1 or TRBD2 may fit D (6 bases each). Trimming took 0 bases from V and 4 from J, leaving 16 bases between them. Germline CDR1 and CDR2: MNHEY and SMNVEV (reference sequence). The CDR3 is 16 amino acids. The CDR3 spells CASSLSVRGLGYEQYF. CDR3 in DNA: TGTGCCAGCAGTTTATCGGTCCGGGGGCTTGGATACGAGCAGTACTTC.

J is TRBJ2-3 and V is TRBV13; D gene unclear. V was pared by 3 bases and J by 6 bases, with 19 bases between. The CDR3 is 16 residues long. CDR1 is PRHDT and CDR2 is FYEKMQ in the germline V gene (reference sequence). CDR3 coding DNA: TGTGCCAGCAGCTTTCGGCAGCCTGGTCCGCGGGATACGCAGTATTTT. This translates into CASSFRQPGPRDTQYF.

This clone was detected only a few times. The chain combines TRBV5-1 with TRBJ2-5, with 12 positions matching TRBD2. The CDR3 is 16 residues long. J gave up 3 bases and V 3 bases, and 6 bases lay outside the gene matches. Germline V lookup: CDR1 SGHRS, CDR2 YFSETQ. The CDR3, as DNA: TGCGCCAGCAGCTCTCGACTAGCGGGGGTTGAAGAGACCCAGTACTTC. It codes for CASSSRLAGVEETQYF.

About this clone: Possible read error: a much larger clone is one base away. This sample includes further DNA sequences coding for the same CDR3. This chain joins TRBV7-2 and TRBJ2-3, with TRBD1 identical over 7 bases. This CDR3 contains 12 residues. Looked up from germline, CDR1 is SGHTA and CDR2 is FQGNSA. V trimming: 5 bases; J trimming: 4 bases; junction bases outside the gene matches: 0. In DNA form, the CDR3 reads TGTGCCAGCAGCACAGGGGCAGATACGCAGTATTTT. Protein: CASSTGADTQYF. The variable domain in full, with the rest retrieved from reference TRBV7-2 and TRBJ2-3, is GAGVSQSPSNKVTEKGKDVELRCDPISGHTALYWYRQSLGQGLEFLIYFQGNSAPDKSGLPSDRFSAERTGGSVSTLTIQRTQQEDSAVYLCASSTGADTQYFGPGTRLTVL.

The V gene is TRBV18, the J gene TRBJ2-1; a weak D match, TRBD2 (5 bases). The CDR3 is 15 amino acids. Germline V gene data show CDR1 as KGHSH and CDR2 as LQKENI. V lost 2 bases, J lost 2 bases, and 10 bases lay in between. The CDR3 sequence: CASSPGVTTYNEQFF. CDR3 nucleotide sequence: TGTGCCAGCTCACCAGGGGTGACTACCTACAATGAGCAGTTCTTC. Supplemented by reference TRBV18 and TRBJ2-1, the full variable domain reads NAGVMQNPRHLVRRRGQEARLRCSPMKGHSHVYWYRQLPEEGLKFMVYLQKENIIDESGMPKERFSAEFPKEGPSILRIQQVVRGDSAAYFCASSPGVTTYNEQFFGPGTRLTVL.

This clone was seen a handful of times. V is TRBV25-1 and J is TRBJ1-3, with 11 bases identical to TRBD1. Germline trimming cut 1 base from V and 5 bases from J; bases unmatched to any gene: 4. In germline, CDR1 is MGHDK, CDR2 SYGVNS. CDR3 length: 16 amino acids. The CDR3 region is CASSESGQGARNTIYF. The CDR3, as DNA: TGTGCCAGCAGTGAATCAGGACAGGGGGCGAGAAACACCATATATTTT.

This clone occurred many times. This chain uses TRBV19 with TRBJ1-5, with 8 bases aligning to TRBD1. The V gene's germline CDR1 is LNHDA and CDR2 SQIVND (reference sequence). V shed 4 bases and J 9 bases; nucleotides not matched to a gene: 5. The CDR3 consists of 13 residues. The CDR3: CASSTTGDRPQHF. In nucleotides, the CDR3 is TGTGCCAGTAGTACGACAGGGGATAGGCCCCAGCATTTT.

This clone occurred a few times. The J gene is TRBJ2-7, the V gene TRBV25-1; 7 bases line up with TRBD2. V shed 4 bases, J shed 3 bases, and the junction held 6 bases outside the gene matches. CDR1 is MGHDK, CDR2 SYGVNS, per germline. This CDR3 has 14 residues. The CDR3 sequence is CASSVPGGIYEQYF. CDR3 DNA: TGTGCCAGCAGTGTCCCCGGGGGGATCTACGAGCAGTACTTC.

This clone was found a few times. The V and J genes are TRBV2 and TRBJ1-5; D is ambiguous. The CDR3 contains 13 residues. The V end was cut by 10 bases, the J end by 5 bases, with 15 bases between. Germline lookup yields CDR1 SNHLY and CDR2 FYNNEI. CDR3 sequence: CATTTERDQPQHF. CDR3 nucleotides: TGTGCCACTACCACGGAACGGGATCAGCCCCAGCATTTT.

This clone was observed a few times. The chain recombines TRBV7-2 with TRBJ2-7; 8 bases map to TRBD1. Germline V gene sequence: CDR1 SGHTA, CDR2 FQGNSA. The CDR3 has 15 residues. With 3 bases clipped from V and 3 bases from J, the junction kept 7 bases outside the gene matches. The CDR3 coding sequence is TGTGCCAGCAGCTTCGGAGGACAGGGAGGCTACGAGCAGTACTTC. Translated, it gives CASSFGGQGGYEQYF.

To note about this clone: Different DNA sequences within this sample yield the same CDR3. The chain couples TRBV30 to TRBJ1-6; the D gene is possibly TRBD1 (6 bases). The CDR3 runs 13 residues. CDR1 is GTSNPN, CDR2 SVGIG, per germline (reference sequence). Trimming stripped 0 bases from V and 7 bases from J, with 7 bases between. In DNA, the CDR3 is TGTGCCTGGAGTGTTCAGGGGAATTCACCCCTCCACTTT. Amino acids: CAWSVQGNSPLHF.

The CDR3 DNA sequence: TGTGCCAGCAGCTTATTGTTTGCGGGGGGCTTCAACGAGCAGTACTTC. Its translation: CASSLLFAGGFNEQYF. This chain joins TRBV11-2 and TRBJ2-7; 8 nucleotides line up with TRBD2. V was pared by 2 bases and J by 5 bases, with 11 bases of the junction left unmatched. Germline CDR1 reads SGHAT; CDR2 reads FQNNGV. This CDR3 contains 16 residues. The full variable domain, in which reference TRBV11-2 and TRBJ2-7 provide the parts outside the CDR3, is EAGVAQSPRYKIIEKRQSVAFWCNPISGHATLYWYQQILGQGPKLLIQFQNNGVVDDSQLPKDRFSAERLKGVDSTLKIQPAKLEDSAVYLCASSLLFAGGFNEQYFGPGTRLTVT.

This rearrangement joins TRBV27 to TRBJ1-2; 9 nucleotides match TRBD1. The CDR3 has 14 residues. V lost 6 bases to trimming and J lost 6 bases; unmatched junction nucleotides: 8. Germline CDR1 MNHEY, CDR2 SMNVEV (reference sequence). The CDR3 here is CASSSRDRANGYTF. As DNA, the CDR3 is TGTGCCAGCAGCAGCCGGGACAGGGCCAATGGCTACACCTTC.